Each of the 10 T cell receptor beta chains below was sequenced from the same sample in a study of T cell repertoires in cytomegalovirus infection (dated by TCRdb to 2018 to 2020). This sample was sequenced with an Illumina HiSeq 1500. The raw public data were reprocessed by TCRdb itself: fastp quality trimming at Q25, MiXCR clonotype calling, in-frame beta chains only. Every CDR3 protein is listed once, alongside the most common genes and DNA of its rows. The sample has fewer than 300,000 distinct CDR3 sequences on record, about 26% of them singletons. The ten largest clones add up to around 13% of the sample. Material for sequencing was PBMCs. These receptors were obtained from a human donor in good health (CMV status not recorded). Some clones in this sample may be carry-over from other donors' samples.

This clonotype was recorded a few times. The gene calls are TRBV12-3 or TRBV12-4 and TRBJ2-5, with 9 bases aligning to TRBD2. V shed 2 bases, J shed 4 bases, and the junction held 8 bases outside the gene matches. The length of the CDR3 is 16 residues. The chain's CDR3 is CASSLMIAGDLETQYF. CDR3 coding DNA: TGTGCCAGCAGTTTAATGATAGCGGGAGATCTAGAGACCCAGTACTTC.

CDR3 region: CASSSRTAGELFF. For the CDR3, the DNA is TGTGCCAGCAGCTCTCGCACGGCCGGGGAGCTGTTTTTT. J is TRBJ2-2 and V is TRBV7-2; D uncertain. The germline CDR1 and CDR2 sequences are SGHTA and FQGNSA. The length of the CDR3 is 13 residues. Trimming took off 4 bases at V and 6 bases at J, with 9 bases between the two ends. Full variable domain (missing parts from reference TRBV7-2 and TRBJ2-2): GAGVSQSPSNKVTEKGKDVELRCDPISGHTALYWYRQSLGQGLEFLIYFQGNSAPDKSGLPSDRFSAERTGGSVSTLTIQRTQQEDSAVYLCASSSRTAGELFFGEGSRLTVL.

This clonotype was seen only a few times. For the CDR3, the DNA is TGTGCCAGCAGCTTACGGGGGGACAGGACGAACGAGCAGTACTTC. Translated: CASSLRGDRTNEQYF. The chain recombines TRBV7-2 with TRBJ2-7, with a possible D match to TRBD1 (8 bases). The CDR3 extends over 15 amino acids. V gave up 2 bases and J gave up 5 bases, with 16 bases separating them. Germline CDR1 SGHTA, CDR2 FQGNSA.

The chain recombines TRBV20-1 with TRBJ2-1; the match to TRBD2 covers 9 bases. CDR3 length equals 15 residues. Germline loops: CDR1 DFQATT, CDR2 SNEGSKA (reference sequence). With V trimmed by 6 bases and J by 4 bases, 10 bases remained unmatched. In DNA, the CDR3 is TGCAGTGCCAACAGAGCGGGGGGCCTTTACAATGAGCAGTTCTTC. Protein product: CSANRAGGLYNEQFF.

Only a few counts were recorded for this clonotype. The CDR3 protein is CAIRPGTENTGELFF. CDR3 DNA sequence: TGTGCCATCAGGCCCGGGACAGAAAACACCGGGGAGCTGTTTTTT. The genes are TRBV10-3 and TRBJ2-2; 7 bases are shared with TRBD1. Germline CDR1 ENHRY, CDR2 SYGVKD. There are 15 residues in the CDR3. Losses at the gene ends were 6 bases for V and 2 bases for J; bases not matched to a gene: 6.

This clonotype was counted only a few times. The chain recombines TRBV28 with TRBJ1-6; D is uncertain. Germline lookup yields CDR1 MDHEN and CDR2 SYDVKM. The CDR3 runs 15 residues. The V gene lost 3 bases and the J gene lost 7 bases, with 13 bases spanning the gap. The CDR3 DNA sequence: TGTGCCAGCAGTTTCAATCCCCTGGCCAATTCACCCCTCCACTTT. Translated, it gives CASSFNPLANSPLHF.

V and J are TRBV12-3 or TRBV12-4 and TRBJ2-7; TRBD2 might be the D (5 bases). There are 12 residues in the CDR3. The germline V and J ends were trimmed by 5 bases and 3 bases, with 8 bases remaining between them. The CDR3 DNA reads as TGTGCCAGCAGTCGGAGGCACTACGAGCAGTACTTC. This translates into CASSRRHYEQYF.

The CDR3 DNA reads as TGCGCCAGCAGCTTGGCTCGCAGGGACTGGCCAGATACGCAGTATTTT. Translating it yields CASSLARRDWPDTQYF. The rearrangement joins TRBV5-1 to TRBJ2-3, with D possibly matching TRBD2 (6 bases). Trimming stripped 0 bases from V and 4 bases from J, with 15 bases between. This CDR3 comprises 16 residues. Germline V CDR1 and CDR2: SGHRS, YFSETQ.

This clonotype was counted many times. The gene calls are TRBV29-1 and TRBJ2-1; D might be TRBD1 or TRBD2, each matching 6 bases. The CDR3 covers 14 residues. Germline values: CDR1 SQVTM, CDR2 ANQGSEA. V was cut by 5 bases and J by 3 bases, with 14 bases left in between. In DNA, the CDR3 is TGCAGCGTTTCCGGGGGCACCCTCTACAATGAGCAGTTCTTC. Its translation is CSVSGGTLYNEQFF.

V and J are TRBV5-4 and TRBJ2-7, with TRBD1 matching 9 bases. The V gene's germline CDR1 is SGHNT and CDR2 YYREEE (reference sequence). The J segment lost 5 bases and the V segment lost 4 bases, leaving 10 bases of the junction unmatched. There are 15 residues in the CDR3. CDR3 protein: CASSKAGTGSHEQYF. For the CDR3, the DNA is TGTGCCAGCAGCAAAGCCGGGACAGGGTCCCACGAGCAGTACTTC.